Shown below are 5 T cell receptor beta chains from a single sample sequenced in a study of tumor-infiltrating lymphocytes in primary liver carcinoma. Blood RNA originated from unsorted whole blood, with germline DNA additionally extracted. Constant-region priming of about 500 ng total RNA yielded TCR beta cDNA. Libraries of TCR beta came from three nested multiplex PCR rounds with slightly modified ARM-PCR. Both of the initial two PCR rounds ran for roughly 10 cycles and employed TRBV1-TRBV30 forward primers alongside a C-beta reverse primer. TCRdb ran MiXCR on the multiplex PCR reads and lists one entry per CDR3 protein. The profile shows hundreds of thousands of distinct CDR3 sequences, over 55% of them singletons. Sequencing input: peripheral blood. Receptors were obtained from a man aged 40-49 years with primary liver carcinoma and hepatitis B virus infection.

As to this clonotype: Compared with germline, one end of the junction differs, possibly owing to a read error. The J gene is TRBJ2-7, the V gene TRBV11-2; D remains ambiguous. Germline assignment: CDR1 SGHAT and CDR2 FQNNGV. This CDR3 is built from 13 residues. This chain's CDR3 is CASGLAPFYEQYF. The CDR3 nucleotides are TGTGCCAGCGGCTTGGCGCCATTCTACGAGCAGTACTTC.

A word on this clonotype: It may be a read error: a sequence one base away is much more abundant. The chain links TRBV6-5 to TRBJ2-1; 10 positions agree with TRBD2. Per germline, CDR1 MNHEY and CDR2 SVGAGI. J was trimmed by 11 bases and V by 6 bases; bases with no gene match: 10. The CDR3 length is 14 residues. CDR3 nucleotides: TGTGCCAGCAGCGAGGGACTAGCGAGAGATAAGCAGTTCTTC. Translating it yields CASSEGLARDKQFF.

Notes on this clonotype: This could be a read error, since a much larger clone is one nucleotide away. The J gene is TRBJ1-3, the V gene TRBV6-2 or TRBV6-3, with D unresolved. Germline V gives CDR1 MNHEY, CDR2 SVGEGT. There are 15 residues in the CDR3. The germline V and J ends were trimmed by 6 bases and 3 bases, with 15 bases remaining between them. The CDR3 spells CASRSSGLFGNTIYF. The CDR3 DNA reads as TGTGCCAGCAGATCCTCCGGCCTCTTTGGAAACACCATATATTTT.

The chain uses TRBV5-1 and TRBJ2-4, with 7 positions matching TRBD2. Germline loops: CDR1 SGHRS, CDR2 YFSETQ. This CDR3 has 16 amino acids. V was pared by 0 bases and J by 4 bases, with 7 bases of the junction left unmatched. CDR3 region: CASSLESGGRKNIQYF. The CDR3, as DNA: TGCGCCAGCAGCTTGGAGTCGGGGGGTAGGAAAAACATTCAGTACTTC. Looking up the rest from reference TRBV5-1 and TRBJ2-4 gives the full variable domain: KAGVTQTPRYLIKTRGQQVTLSCSPISGHRSVSWYQQTPGQGLQFLFEYFSETQRNKGNFPGRFSGRQFSNSRSEMNVSTLELGDSALYLCASSLESGGRKNIQYFGAGTRLSVL.

Of note for this clonotype: Its ends do not fully match the called genes, so a read error is possible. V and J are TRBV11-2 and TRBJ2-1, with 7 bases matching TRBD1. This CDR3 contains 16 residues. Germline V gene lookup returns CDR1 SGHAT and CDR2 FQNNGV. CDR3 sequence (DNA): TGTGCCAGCAACCGAATGAGACAGGGCTCCTACAATGAGCACTTCTTC. Its protein is CASNRMRQGSYNEHFF.